The rows below give T cell receptor beta chains drawn from one sample of a study of blood T cell repertoires in COVID-19. Measured with immunoSEQ multiplex PCR; TCRdb has only the in-frame clones, and not every one. Among some 87,000 clones listed, around 92% were seen once. Sequenced sample: peripheral blood. The source is a woman aged 60-75 years with active COVID-19. The CDR3 runs from the conserved cysteine through the conserved F or W. Each record gives: D gene, clone size, J gene, V gene, CDR3 DNA, CDR3 protein. A D gene is named only where the DNA matches it firmly. Expanded clones are given a class, and other clones once, few, many or no size at all.

TRBD1	NA	TRBJ1-5	TRBV18	TGTGCCAGCTCACCGGGGACAGGGAGTTTCCAGCCCCAGCATTTT	CASSPGTGSFQPQHF
NA	NA	TRBJ2-4	TRBV21-1	TGTGCCAGCAGCAAAGGTACCGGGGCCAAAAACATTCAGTACTTC	CASSKGTGAKNIQYF
NA	once	TRBJ2-3	TRBV6-6	TGTGCCAGCAGTTACTCTCAGGGTCCCACAGATACGCAGTATTTT	CASSYSQGPTDTQYF
NA	NA	TRBJ2-2	TRBV9	TGTGCCAGCAGCGTAGCAGGGCAGGGAAAGACCGGGGAGCTGTTTTTT	CASSVAGQGKTGELFF
NA	NA	TRBJ1-6	TRBV19	TGTGCCAGTAGTATGGTGAGGTCAAGCTCCTATAATTCACCCCTCCACTTT	CASSMVRSSSYNSPLHF
NA	NA	TRBJ2-3	TRBV6-1	TGTGCCAGCAGTGAAACCGGACGCGCGCCAGGGCCAGATACGCAGTATTTT	CASSETGRAPGPDTQYF
NA	NA	TRBJ2-1	TRBV5-4	TGTGCCAGCAGCCCGTCGGGATACCTCTCCTACAATGAGCAGTTCTTC	CASSPSGYLSYNEQFF
TRBD1	NA	TRBJ1-1	TRBV6-5	TGTGCCAGCACACCGGGACAGGTTAACACTGAAGCTTTCTTT	CASTPGQVNTEAFF
NA	NA	TRBJ2-3	TRBV24-1	TGTGCCACCTCGATTGGGGCGGCAGATACGCAGTATTTT	CATSIGAADTQYF
TRBD1	NA	TRBJ2-2	TRBV6-5	TGTGCCAGCAGTTACTCGTGGACAGGGCGCACCGGGGAGCTGTTTTTT	CASSYSWTGRTGELFF
NA	NA	TRBJ2-5	TRBV19	TGTGCCAGTAGTATGATCACAGGGACCCCGCAAGAGACCCAGTACTTC	CASSMITGTPQETQYF
NA	NA	TRBJ1-1	TRBV5-1	TGCGCCAGCAGCTTGGCTTCAAGGGGAAACAGCCTGAACACTGAAGCTTTCTTT	CASSLASRGNSLNTEAFF
TRBD1	NA	TRBJ2-7	TRBV11-2	TGTGCCAGCAGCCCCTTGGGACAGGGGGCCGACGAGCAGTACTTC	CASSPLGQGADEQYF
NA	NA	TRBJ1-1	TRBV24-1	TGTGCCACTCGGGGGGCGATGAACACTGAAGCTTTCTTT	CATRGAMNTEAFF
NA	NA	TRBJ2-5	TRBV6-6	TGTGCCAGCAGTTACGGGCCAGAGGAGACCCAGTACTTC	CASSYGPEETQYF
NA	NA	TRBJ2-2	TRBV18	TGTGCCAGCTCACCGGGGGGGACAGGAAACACCGGGGAGCTGTTTTTT	CASSPGGTGNTGELFF
NA	once	TRBJ1-5	TRBV1	TGCACCAGCAGCCAAGATCTAAGGGGGAAGGATCAGCCCCAGCATTTT	CTSSQDLRGKDQPQHF
NA	NA	TRBJ1-5	TRBV30	TGTGCCTGGAGTTCAACAGGAGATCAGCCCCAGCATTTT	CAWSSTGDQPQHF
NA	NA	TRBJ1-6	TRBV5-1	TGCGCCAGCAGTATCGCGGATAATTCACCCCTCCACTTT	CASSIADNSPLHF
NA	NA	TRBJ2-1	TRBV15	TGTGCCACCAGCAGATCCCACAGGGAGAGGAATGAGCAGTTCTTC	CATSRSHRERNEQFF
NA	NA	TRBJ1-2	TRBV19	TGTGCCAGTAGTATAGTACGGAACTATGGCTACACCTTC	CASSIVRNYGYTF
TRBD1	NA	TRBJ1-6	TRBV5-5	TGTGCCAGCAGCCCCGGACAGGGGATCTCCTATAATTCACCCCTCCACTTT	CASSPGQGISYNSPLHF
TRBD1	NA	TRBJ1-4	TRBV12-5	TGTGCTAGTGGTCTAACCGGGACAGCTAATGAAAAACTGTTTTTT	CASGLTGTANEKLFF
TRBD1	NA	TRBJ1-1	TRBV18	TGTGCCAGCTCACTACAGGGGTCGAACACTGAAGCTTTCTTT	CASSLQGSNTEAFF
NA	NA	TRBJ1-1	TRBV3-1/TRBV3-2	TGTGCCAGCAGCCAAGTTAATGAAGCTTTCTTT	CASSQVNEAFF
NA	NA	TRBJ1-5	TRBV18	TGTGCCAGCTCACCACCTAGCAGACAGCCCCAGCATTTT	CASSPPSRQPQHF
TRBD1	NA	TRBJ2-7	TRBV12-5	TGTGCTAGTGCCAGAGGCGGACAGGGATACGGCGAGCAGTACTTC	CASARGGQGYGEQYF
NA	once	TRBJ1-4	TRBV28	TGTGCCAGCAGTCCCGGACACGGATTCGCTGAAAAACTGTTTTTT	CASSPGHGFAEKLFF
TRBD1	NA	TRBJ2-4	TRBV5-1	TGCGCCAGCAGCACCCTCTTGGGACAGACAAACATTCAGTACTTC	CASSTLLGQTNIQYF
NA	NA	TRBJ1-2	TRBV12-5	TGTGCTAGTGGTTTGGTATCCCGACACAGCTATGGCTACACCTTC	CASGLVSRHSYGYTF
TRBD1	NA	TRBJ2-1	TRBV15	TGTGCCACCAGCAGAGCAAGACAGGGGGCGAGTGAGCAGTTCTTC	CATSRARQGASEQFF
TRBD2	NA	TRBJ2-1	TRBV28	TGTGCCAGCACCTTATTTGCGGGGGTGGACAATGAGCAGTTCTTC	CASTLFAGVDNEQFF
NA	NA	TRBJ1-2	TRBV2	TGTGCCAGCAGTGAAAGGGGGGGCTACACCTTC	CASSERGGYTF